The 14 T cell receptor beta chains in this list originate from one sample, sequenced in a study of blood T cell repertoires in COVID-19. Clones were sequenced by immunoSEQ multiplex PCR, and TCRdb holds only the in-frame ones, with some missing. The sample holds 85,000 to 100,000 clones; approximately 84% are singletons and the top ten take around 16%. What was sequenced was peripheral blood. Source of these receptors: a woman aged 60-70 years with acute or convalescent COVID-19.

The rearrangement joins TRBV2 to TRBJ1-6, with a tentative D call TRBD1 (5 bases). CDR3 length: 15 amino acids. Trimming took off 3 bases at V and 7 bases at J, with 13 bases between the two ends. The germline V gene has CDR1 SNHLY and CDR2 FYNNEI. CDR3 bases: TGTGCCAGCAGTGATTGGGGACTAAGAAATTCACCCCTCCACTTT. Its protein product is CASSDWGLRNSPLHF.

The chain carries TRBV7-2 and TRBJ2-3; 9 positions agree with TRBD2. The V gene end was trimmed by 0 bases and the J gene end by 2 bases; junction bases not matched to a gene: 6. The length of the CDR3 is 17 residues. CDR1 and CDR2 (germline): SGHTA, FQGNSA. The CDR3 DNA reads TGTGCCAGCAGCTTAGCGGATCTAGCGGGAAACACAGATACGCAGTATTTT. As protein: CASSLADLAGNTDTQYF.

CDR3 DNA sequence: TGTGCCAGCAGCCAACGCAAGCGGGGGGGCCAAGAGACCCAGTACTTC. Residues: CASSQRKRGGQETQYF. This rearrangement joins TRBV3-1 (or the pseudogene TRBV3-2) to TRBJ2-5; 10 bases align to TRBD2. Germline loops: CDR1 LGHDT, CDR2 YNNKEL (reference sequence). The CDR3 consists of 16 residues. After removal of 2 bases from V and 1 base from J, the junction contained 4 bases not matched to a gene.

The chain couples TRBV9 to TRBJ1-1, with a weak D call TRBD1 (5 bases). The CDR3 consists of 15 residues. Trimming stripped 4 bases from V and 9 bases from J, with 22 bases between. Germline loops: CDR1 SGDLS, CDR2 YYNGEE. The CDR3 DNA follows: TGTGCCAGCAGCCCTCCACTTCCCAGACAGCTCCAAGCTTTCTTT. This sequence encodes CASSPPLPRQLQAFF.

Only one count was recorded for this clone. This CDR3 reads CASSSTSGQGQPQHF. The CDR3 nucleotides are TGTGCCAGCAGCTCCACCTCCGGACAGGGCCAGCCCCAGCATTTT. This rearrangement joins TRBV7-2 to TRBJ1-5; 8 bases are shared with TRBD1. This CDR3 region has 15 residues. Trimming removed 4 bases from V and 7 bases from J; junction bases left unmatched: 9. Germline V CDR1 and CDR2: SGHTA, FQGNSA.

This chain uses TRBV2 with TRBJ1-1; 9 bases fit TRBD1. This CDR3 is built from 15 residues. Germline V gives CDR1 SNHLY, CDR2 FYNNEI. With V trimmed by 5 bases and J by 5 bases, 9 bases remained unmatched. The CDR3 nucleotides read TGTGCCAGCAGTTATACAGGGACAGGGCTGACTGAAGCTTTCTTT. Amino acid sequence: CASSYTGTGLTEAFF.

This clone has only one observation. The CDR3 spells CASTGQNNSPLHF. The CDR3 DNA is TGTGCCAGCACGGGACAGAATAATTCACCCCTCCACTTT. This chain joins TRBV28 and TRBJ1-6; TRBD1 matches 7 bases. The CDR3 extends over 13 amino acids. V shed 7 bases, J shed 5 bases, and the junction held 2 bases outside the gene matches. Germline assignment: CDR1 MDHEN and CDR2 SYDVKM.

V gene TRBV25-1 combines with J gene TRBJ1-4; D is undetermined. V shed 4 bases and J shed 0 bases, with 9 bases lying between them. Germline CDR1 is MGHDK and CDR2 is SYGVNS. The CDR3 is 15 amino acids. CDR3 sequence: CASSGRIATNEKLFF. The DNA of the CDR3 is TGTGCCAGCAGTGGGAGGATCGCAACTAATGAAAAACTGTTTTTT. The variable domain in full, with the rest retrieved from reference TRBV25-1 and TRBJ1-4, is EADIYQTPRYLVIGTGKKITLECSQTMGHDKMYWYQQDPGMELHLIHYSYGVNSTEKGDLSSESTVSRIRTEHFPLTLESARPSHTSQYLCASSGRIATNEKLFFGSGTQLSVL.

This chain connects TRBV5-4 to TRBJ1-1; 7 bases align to TRBD1. This CDR3 has 14 residues. The ends lost 4 bases at V and 5 bases at J; junction bases unmatched: 8. Germline CDR1 and CDR2: SGHNT and YYREEE (reference sequence). CDR3 sequence: CASSQGTAMTEAFF. For the CDR3, the DNA is TGTGCCAGCAGCCAAGGGACAGCTATGACTGAAGCTTTCTTT.

In its sample, this clone was seen a few times. The genes are TRBV11-2 and TRBJ2-7, with 8 bases aligning to TRBD2. The CDR3 extends over 15 amino acids. Trimming cost V 2 bases and J 7 bases; bases outside gene matches: 10. Germline assignment: CDR1 SGHAT and CDR2 FQNNGV. For the CDR3, the DNA is TGTGCCAGCAGCTTACGACGGGGGGGCCTGGGTGAGCAGTACTTC. This gives the protein CASSLRRGGLGEQYF.

This chain connects TRBV10-1 to TRBJ2-2; TRBD1 matches at 10 bases. This CDR3 has 18 residues. Per the germline V gene, CDR1 is WNHNN and CDR2 is SYGVQD (reference sequence). J gave up 5 bases and V 0 bases, and 9 bases lay outside the gene matches. The CDR3: CASSESTGGSAGTGELFF. The CDR3 DNA follows: TGCGCCAGCAGTGAGTCGACAGGGGGCTCCGCAGGGACCGGGGAGCTGTTTTTT.

The chain joins TRBV19 to TRBJ1-6; D is perhaps TRBD1 (6 bases). Germline-derived CDR1 and CDR2 are LNHDA and SQIVND (reference sequence). This CDR3 spans 15 amino acids. V was trimmed by 5 bases and J by 7 bases, leaving 15 bases between them. The CDR3 sequence: CASSYPGGGNSPLHF. CDR3 sequence (DNA): TGTGCCAGTAGTTATCCAGGTGGGGGCAATTCACCCCTCCACTTT.

V is TRBV2 and J is TRBJ1-1, with D unresolved. The CDR3 has 14 residues. V was shortened by 6 bases and J by 1 base, with 12 bases between the two germline ends. The germline CDR1 and CDR2 sequences are SNHLY and FYNNEI. The CDR3 region is CASRAGRWNTEAFF. Here the CDR3 DNA reads TGTGCCAGCAGGGCGGGCAGATGGAACACTGAAGCTTTCTTT.

The V gene is TRBV6-6, the J gene TRBJ2-7; D ambiguous. The CDR3 runs to 12 residues. The V end lost 2 bases, the J end lost 7 bases, and 9 bases lay between the germline ends. Germline V gene data show CDR1 as MNHNY and CDR2 as SVGAGI (reference sequence). CDR3 sequence (DNA): TGTGCCAGCAGTTACGTTTTGCGGGAGCAGTACTTC. Translated: CASSYVLREQYF.